This TCR beta chain derives from a study of tumor-infiltrating lymphocytes in localized non-small cell lung cancer. Study information: The cohort mixed smokers and never-smokers, several histologies, and some post-neoadjuvant-chemotherapy samples. Study conclusions and caveats: T-cell fraction did not differ between immunotypes IM1 and IM2. TCRbeta sequencing showed higher T cell infiltration in tumors than uninvolved lung.

Comment on this clone: As yet, its antigen is unknown.

The CDR3 is 15 amino acids. Unmatched junction bases numbered 3, after V lost 1 base and J lost 1 base. Per the germline V gene, CDR1 is LGHNA and CDR2 is YNFKEQ. Sequencing used immunoSEQ multiplex PCR; TCRdb keeps in-frame clones, though not all of them. The sample has around 16,000 clones, roughly 69% seen once. The rearrangement uses TRBV4-2 and TRBJ2-7, with 8 positions matching TRBD1. The clonotype originates from a human donor with non-small cell lung cancer. What was sequenced was lung tumor tissue. The CDR3 region has the DNA TGTGCCAGCAGCCAAGCTCAGGGGGCGTCCTACGAGCAGTACTTC. It is translated as CASSQAQGASYEQYF.